The 21 T cell receptor beta chains reported below all come from one sample, sequenced in a study of blood T cell repertoires in COVID-19. Generated by immunoSEQ multiplex PCR, the TCRdb table keeps only in-frame clones and is missing some. Counted here are about 190,000 clones, about 79% occurring once; the ten biggest clones make up roughly 28%. Sequencing was performed on peripheral blood. The origin of the receptors is a woman aged 70-85 years with acute or convalescent COVID-19.

This rearrangement joins TRBV3-1 (or the pseudogene TRBV3-2) to TRBJ1-4; TRBD1 might be the D (6 bases). Germline assignment: CDR1 LGHDT and CDR2 YNNKEL (reference sequence). This CDR3 region has 15 residues. The V end lost 2 bases, the J end lost 4 bases, and 11 bases lay between the germline ends. The CDR3, as DNA: TGTGCCAGCAGCCAACGGGGGGCCGGTAATGAAAAACTGTTTTTT. Amino acids: CASSQRGAGNEKLFF.

The chain uses TRBV20-1 and TRBJ2-3; TRBD2 agrees at 11 bases. Germline V CDR1 and CDR2: DFQATT, SNEGSKA (reference sequence). CDR3 length: 15 residues. The junction had 7 bases not matched to a gene; V was cut back by 3 bases and J by 5 bases. The CDR3 is CSASPTSGIRDTQYF. The CDR3 coding sequence is TGCAGTGCTAGTCCGACTAGCGGGATCAGAGATACGCAGTATTTT.

V and J are TRBV2 and TRBJ1-6; 8 positions agree with TRBD1. Losses at the gene ends were 4 bases for V and 4 bases for J; bases not matched to a gene: 6. The CDR3 spans 16 residues. Germline-derived CDR1 and CDR2 are SNHLY and FYNNEI. The DNA for the CDR3 is TGTGCCAGCAGTGCGGACAGGGTGAGGTATAATTCACCCCTCCACTTT. Translated: CASSADRVRYNSPLHF.

The chain recombines TRBV2 with TRBJ2-7, with TRBD1 matching over 7 bases. This CDR3 is 13 amino acids long. The V segment lost 4 bases and the J segment 4 bases; nucleotides outside the gene matches: 4. CDR1 is SNHLY, CDR2 FYNNEI, per germline. In DNA form, the CDR3 reads TGTGCCAGCAGTGTACAGGGGCGGTACGAGCAGTACTTC. Translation gives CASSVQGRYEQYF. Full variable domain (remainder filled in from reference TRBV2 and TRBJ2-7): EPEVTQTPSHQVTQMGQEVILRCVPISNHLYFYWYRQILGQKVEFLVSFYNNEISEKSEIFDDQFSVERPDGSNFTLKIRSTKLEDSAMYFCASSVQGRYEQYFGPGTRLTVT.

V and J are TRBV6-5 and TRBJ1-2, with 8 bases identical to TRBD1. Per the germline V gene, CDR1 is MNHEY and CDR2 is SVGAGI. Trimming at V came to 5 bases and at J to 3 bases, leaving 5 bases not matched to a gene. The CDR3 has 14 amino acids. The CDR3 spells CASSTGGDYYGYTF. The DNA of the CDR3 is TGTGCCAGCAGTACAGGGGGTGATTACTATGGCTACACCTTC.

The genes are TRBV5-1 and TRBJ2-7; TRBD1 aligns across 9 bases. The CDR3 runs 15 residues. Germline loops: CDR1 SGHRS, CDR2 YFSETQ. The junction had 6 bases not matched to a gene; V was cut back by 0 bases and J by 5 bases. The CDR3 sequence is CASSLEGQGVHEQYF. The CDR3 coding sequence is TGCGCCAGCAGCTTGGAGGGACAGGGAGTGCACGAGCAGTACTTC.

This chain links TRBV10-2 with TRBJ2-5; 7 bases align to TRBD2. The CDR3 runs to 13 residues. J was trimmed by 5 bases and V by 6 bases; bases with no gene match: 6. Germline assignment: CDR1 WSHSY and CDR2 SAAADI. The CDR3 bases are TGCGCCAGCAGAATAGCGGGCAGGGAGACCCAGTACTTC. Protein: CASRIAGRETQYF.

The genes are TRBV7-6 and TRBJ2-7; D is ambiguous. The CDR3 covers 14 residues. Trimming removed 2 bases from V and 3 bases from J, with 11 bases in between. Germline CDR1 reads SGHVS; CDR2 reads FNYEAQ. The CDR3 reads CASSLWAGHYEQYF. CDR3 bases: TGTGCCAGCAGCTTATGGGCAGGCCACTACGAGCAGTACTTC.

The genes are TRBV2 and TRBJ1-1, with 7 positions matching TRBD1. Germline V gene lookup returns CDR1 SNHLY and CDR2 FYNNEI. J gave up 11 bases and V 4 bases, and 7 bases lay outside the gene matches. The CDR3 spans 12 residues. This CDR3 reads CASSVQGFGAFF. The CDR3 DNA sequence: TGTGCCAGCAGTGTACAGGGGTTTGGTGCTTTCTTT.

V usage is TRBV2 and J usage is TRBJ2-7; D might be TRBD2 (5 bases). V lost 8 bases and J 6 bases, leaving 17 bases between the germline ends. The germline V gene encodes CDR1 SNHLY and CDR2 FYNNEI. CDR3 size: 13 residues. The CDR3 loop reads CASEVGESSEQYF. The CDR3 DNA follows: TGTGCCAGCGAGGTCGGGGAGTCAAGCGAGCAGTACTTC. The full variable domain, in which reference TRBV2 and TRBJ2-7 provide the parts outside the CDR3, is EPEVTQTPSHQVTQMGQEVILRCVPISNHLYFYWYRQILGQKVEFLVSFYNNEISEKSEIFDDQFSVERPDGSNFTLKIRSTKLEDSAMYFCASEVGESSEQYFGPGTRLTVT.

This clone was counted between two and nine times. This chain links TRBV7-9 with TRBJ2-2; D not resolved. The V end was cut by 4 bases, the J end by 1 base, with 10 bases between. The CDR3 has 15 amino acids. Germline CDR1 is SEHNR and CDR2 is FQNEAQ (reference sequence). The CDR3 nucleotides read TGTGCCAGCAGCTCGATTACCAGGAACACCGGGGAGCTGTTTTTT. It translates to CASSSITRNTGELFF.

The chain carries TRBV5-4 and TRBJ2-1; 13 nucleotides match TRBD2. This CDR3 region has 15 residues. Germline V gives CDR1 SGHNT, CDR2 YYREEE (reference sequence). Unmatched junction bases numbered 2, after V lost 1 base and J lost 7 bases. The CDR3 DNA is TGTGCCAGCAGCTTGTCACTAGCGGGAGGGAATGAGCAGTTCTTC. This gives the protein CASSLSLAGGNEQFF.

This clone was counted only a few times. The V gene is TRBV13, the J gene TRBJ2-7; 7 nucleotides agree with TRBD1. The CDR3 totals 14 residues. The J segment lost 5 bases and the V segment lost 3 bases, leaving 7 bases of the junction unmatched. Germline V gene data show CDR1 as PRHDT and CDR2 as FYEKMQ (reference sequence). Here the CDR3 DNA reads TGTGCCAGCAGCTTTAGGGGGCTAGACCACGAGCAGTACTTC. Translated, it gives CASSFRGLDHEQYF. Based on the CDR3 plus reference TRBV13 and TRBJ2-7, the full variable domain is AAGVIQSPRHLIKEKRETATLKCYPIPRHDTVYWYQQGPGQDPQFLISFYEKMQSDKGSIPDRFSAQQFSDYHSELNMSSLELGDSALYFCASSFRGLDHEQYFGPGTRLTVT.

This clone was seen a few times. This chain joins TRBV15 and TRBJ2-2, with no clear D. Germline V gene sequence: CDR1 LNHNV, CDR2 YYDKDF (reference sequence). CDR3 size: 13 residues. The ends were cut back, 0 bases at V and 7 bases at J, with 6 bases in the middle. The CDR3 sequence: CATSRDLGGELFF. CDR3 coding DNA: TGTGCCACCAGCAGAGATCTAGGCGGGGAGCTGTTTTTT. The full variable domain, completed using reference TRBV15 and TRBJ2-2, is DAMVIQNPRYQVTQFGKPVTLSCSQTLNHNVMYWYQQKSSQAPKLLFHYYDKDFNNEADTPDNFQSRRPNTSFCFLDIRSPGLGDTAMYLCATSRDLGGELFFGEGSRLTVL.

V usage is TRBV12-3 or TRBV12-4 and J usage is TRBJ1-2; weak D call: TRBD1 (5 bases). CDR3 length: 13 amino acids. The ends were cut back, 2 bases at V and 6 bases at J, with 10 bases in the middle. The CDR3 DNA reads TGTGCCAGCAGTTTATCAGGGAGGGATGGCTACACCTTC. It encodes CASSLSGRDGYTF.

This chain joins TRBV7-9 and TRBJ1-4; 8 nucleotides line up with TRBD1. Per germline, CDR1 SEHNR and CDR2 FQNEAQ (reference sequence). The V and J ends lost 5 bases and 0 bases, in that order; junction bases with no gene match: 5. This CDR3 is 16 amino acids long. The CDR3 DNA is TGTGCCAGCAGCCAAGGACAGGGAGCAACTAATGAAAAACTGTTTTTT. Its translation is CASSQGQGATNEKLFF.

V gene TRBV9 combines with J gene TRBJ2-2; the D gene is possibly TRBD1 (5 bases). This CDR3 contains 15 residues. The V gene's germline CDR1 is SGDLS and CDR2 YYNGEE. V lost 4 bases and J 4 bases, leaving 14 bases between the germline ends. The CDR3 loop reads CASSYVGRSTGELFF. CDR3 sequence (DNA): TGTGCCAGCAGCTATGTGGGGCGCAGCACCGGGGAGCTGTTTTTT.

This chain joins TRBV19 and TRBJ1-2; a weak D match, TRBD1 (6 bases). The ends were cut back, 7 bases at V and 1 base at J, with 13 bases in the middle. Germline V gene data show CDR1 as LNHDA and CDR2 as SQIVND (reference sequence). This CDR3 contains 14 residues. The CDR3 DNA follows: TGTGCCAGTACACAGGGCCGCCTTAACTATGGCTACACCTTC. The encoded protein is CASTQGRLNYGYTF.

The chain joins TRBV5-4 to TRBJ2-2, with 9 bases matching TRBD2. The germline gives CDR1 SGHNT, CDR2 YYREEE (reference sequence). V gave up 3 bases and J gave up 1 base; unmatched junction bases: 4. This CDR3 spans 16 amino acids. The CDR3 DNA reads TGTGCCAGCAGCTATAAACTAGCGGGGAACACCGGGGAGCTGTTTTTT. This sequence encodes CASSYKLAGNTGELFF. Full variable domain (remainder filled in from reference TRBV5-4 and TRBJ2-2): ETGVTQSPTHLIKTRGQQVTLRCSSQSGHNTVSWYQQALGQGPQFIFQYYREEENGRGNFPPRFSGLQFPNYSSELNVNALELDDSALYLCASSYKLAGNTGELFFGEGSRLTVL.

The chain uses TRBV4-1 and TRBJ2-1; TRBD1 aligns across 7 bases. The CDR3 sequence is 14 residues long. Germline CDR1 is MGHRA and CDR2 is YSYEKL. Unmatched junction bases numbered 5, after V lost 4 bases and J lost 5 bases. The chain's CDR3 is CASSRQQGNNEQFF. CDR3 DNA sequence: TGCGCCAGCAGCCGGCAACAGGGGAACAATGAGCAGTTCTTC.

The chain couples TRBV6-6 to TRBJ1-2, with no clear D. The CDR3 spans 14 residues. Germline CDR1 MNHNY, CDR2 SVGAGI (reference sequence). The germline V and J ends were trimmed by 5 bases and 8 bases, with 18 bases remaining between them. The CDR3 loop reads CASSLSDRIQGYTF. Written as DNA, the CDR3 is TGTGCCAGCAGTCTGAGCGACCGTATACAAGGCTACACCTTC.